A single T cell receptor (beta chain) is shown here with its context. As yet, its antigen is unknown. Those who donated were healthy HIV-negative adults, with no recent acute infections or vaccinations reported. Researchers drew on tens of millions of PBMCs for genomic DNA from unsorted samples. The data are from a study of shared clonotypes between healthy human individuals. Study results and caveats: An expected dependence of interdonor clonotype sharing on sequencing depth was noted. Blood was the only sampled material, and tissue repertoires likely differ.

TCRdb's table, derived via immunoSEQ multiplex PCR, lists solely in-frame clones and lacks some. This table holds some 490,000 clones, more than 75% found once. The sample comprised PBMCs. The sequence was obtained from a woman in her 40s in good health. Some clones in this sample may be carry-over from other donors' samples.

CDR3 loop: CASSFGASSYNEQFF. The CDR3 DNA reads as TGTGCCAGCAGTTTCGGTGCGAGCTCCTACAATGAGCAGTTCTTC. This chain links TRBV27 with TRBJ2-1; D remains ambiguous. Germline-derived CDR1 and CDR2 are MNHEY and SMNVEV (reference sequence). Trimming cost V 3 bases and J 0 bases, with 9 bases left between them. This CDR3 is built from 15 residues.